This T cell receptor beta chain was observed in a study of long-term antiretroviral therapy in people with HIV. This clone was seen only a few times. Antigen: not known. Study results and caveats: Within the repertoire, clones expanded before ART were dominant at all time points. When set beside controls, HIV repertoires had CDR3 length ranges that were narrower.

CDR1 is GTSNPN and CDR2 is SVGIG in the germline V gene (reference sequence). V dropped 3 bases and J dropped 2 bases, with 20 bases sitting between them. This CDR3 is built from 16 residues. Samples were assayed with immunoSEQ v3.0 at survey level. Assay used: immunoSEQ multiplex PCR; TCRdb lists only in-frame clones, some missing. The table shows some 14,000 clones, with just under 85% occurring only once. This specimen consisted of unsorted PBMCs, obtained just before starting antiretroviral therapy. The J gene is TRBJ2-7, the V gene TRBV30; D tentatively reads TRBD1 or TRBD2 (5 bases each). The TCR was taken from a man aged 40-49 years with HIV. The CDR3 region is CAWRTLQGARAYEQYF. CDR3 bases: TGTGCCTGGAGGACCCTCCAGGGAGCCAGGGCCTACGAGCAGTACTTC. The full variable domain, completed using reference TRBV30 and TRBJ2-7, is SQTIHQWPATLVQPVGSPLSLECTVEGTSNPNLYWYRQAAGRGLQLLFYSVGIGQISSEVPQNLSASRPQDRQFILSSKKLLLSDSGFYLCAWRTLQGARAYEQYFGPGTRLTVT.